This T cell receptor (beta chain) emerged from a study of shared clonotypes between healthy human individuals. Donors had no recently reported acute infections or vaccinations and were HIV-negative. The CDR3 runs to 18 residues. In germline, CDR1 is KGHSH, CDR2 LQKENI. V dropped 2 bases and J dropped 4; count of bases not matched to a gene: 8. The data were produced by immunoSEQ multiplex PCR, yet TCRdb's version contains in-frame clones alone and is incomplete. The sample consists of 450,000 to 500,000 clones, approximately 80% of them appearing once. This clonotype was sampled from a woman between 40 and 50 years old in good health. Some clones in this sample may be carry-over from other donors' samples. The V gene is TRBV18, the J gene TRBJ2-5, with 15 bases lining up with TRBD2. The sequencing sample was made of PBMCs. The CDR3 is CASSPLRGLAGGGETQYF. DNA for the CDR3: TGTGCCAGCTCACCATTGCGGGGACTAGCGGGAGGTGGAGAGACCCAGTACTTC.